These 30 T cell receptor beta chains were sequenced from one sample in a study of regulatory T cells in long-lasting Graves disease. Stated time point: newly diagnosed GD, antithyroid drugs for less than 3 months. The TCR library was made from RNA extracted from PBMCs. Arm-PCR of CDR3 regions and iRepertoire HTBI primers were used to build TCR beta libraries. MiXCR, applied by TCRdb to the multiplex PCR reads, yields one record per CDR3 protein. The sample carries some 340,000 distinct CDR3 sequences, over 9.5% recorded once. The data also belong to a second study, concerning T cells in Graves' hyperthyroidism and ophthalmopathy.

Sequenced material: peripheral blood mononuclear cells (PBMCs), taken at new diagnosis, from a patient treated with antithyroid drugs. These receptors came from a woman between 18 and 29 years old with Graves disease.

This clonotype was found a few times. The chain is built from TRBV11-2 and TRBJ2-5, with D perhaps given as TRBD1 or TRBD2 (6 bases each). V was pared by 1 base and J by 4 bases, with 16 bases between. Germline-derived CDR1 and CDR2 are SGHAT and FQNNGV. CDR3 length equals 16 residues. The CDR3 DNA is TGTGCCAGCAGCTTAGTTACGGGGGCAAGGAGAGAGACCCAGTACTTC. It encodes CASSLVTGARRETQYF.

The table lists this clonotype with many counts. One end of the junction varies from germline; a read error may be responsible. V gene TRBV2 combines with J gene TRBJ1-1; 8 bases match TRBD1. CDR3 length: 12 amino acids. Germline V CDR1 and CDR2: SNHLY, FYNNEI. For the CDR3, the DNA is TGTGCCAGCAGCCCTCGCAGGGGGCTAGGGGGCTTT. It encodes CASSPRRGLGGF.

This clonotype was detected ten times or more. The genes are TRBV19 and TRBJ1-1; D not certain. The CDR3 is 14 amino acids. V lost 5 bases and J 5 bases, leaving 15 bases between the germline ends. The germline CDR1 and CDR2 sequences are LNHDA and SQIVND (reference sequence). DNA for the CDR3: TGTGCCAGTAGTCTCCGAGGGCCCGGGACTGAAGCTTTCTTT. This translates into CASSLRGPGTEAFF.

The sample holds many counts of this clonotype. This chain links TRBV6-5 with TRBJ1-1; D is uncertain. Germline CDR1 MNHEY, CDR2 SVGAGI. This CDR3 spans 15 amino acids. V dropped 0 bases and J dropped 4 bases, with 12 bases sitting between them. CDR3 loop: CASSYSKTGGTEAFF. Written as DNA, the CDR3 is TGTGCCAGCAGTTACTCGAAAACCGGTGGCACTGAAGCTTTCTTT.

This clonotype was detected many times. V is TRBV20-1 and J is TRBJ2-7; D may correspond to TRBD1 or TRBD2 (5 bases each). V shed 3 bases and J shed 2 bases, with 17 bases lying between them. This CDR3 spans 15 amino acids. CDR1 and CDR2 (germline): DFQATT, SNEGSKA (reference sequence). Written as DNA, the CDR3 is TGCAGTGCTAGTTCATCCGGGACCCCAGCCTACGAGCAGTACTTC. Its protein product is CSASSSGTPAYEQYF.

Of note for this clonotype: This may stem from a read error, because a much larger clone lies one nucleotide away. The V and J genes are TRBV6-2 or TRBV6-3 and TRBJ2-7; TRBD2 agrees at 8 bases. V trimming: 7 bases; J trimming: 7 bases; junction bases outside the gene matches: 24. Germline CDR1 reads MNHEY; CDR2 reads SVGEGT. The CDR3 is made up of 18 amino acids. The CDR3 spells CASTASKGGGLARNEQYF. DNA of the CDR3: TGTGCCAGCACTGCCAGTAAGGGGGGTGGACTAGCCCGCAATGAGCAGTACTTC.

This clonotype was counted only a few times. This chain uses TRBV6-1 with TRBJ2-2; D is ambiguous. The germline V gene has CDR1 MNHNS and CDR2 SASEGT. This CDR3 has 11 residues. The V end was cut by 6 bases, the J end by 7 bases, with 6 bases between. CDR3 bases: TGTGCCAGCAGCAGCATCGGGGAGCTGTTTTTT. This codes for CASSSIGELFF.

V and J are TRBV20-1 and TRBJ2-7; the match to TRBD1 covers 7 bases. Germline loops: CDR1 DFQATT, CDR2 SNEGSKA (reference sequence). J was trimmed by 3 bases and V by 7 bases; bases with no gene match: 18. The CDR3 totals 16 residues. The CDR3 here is CSGRDPDGTANYEQYF. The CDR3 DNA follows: TGCAGTGGCAGAGACCCCGACGGGACAGCTAACTACGAGCAGTACTTC.

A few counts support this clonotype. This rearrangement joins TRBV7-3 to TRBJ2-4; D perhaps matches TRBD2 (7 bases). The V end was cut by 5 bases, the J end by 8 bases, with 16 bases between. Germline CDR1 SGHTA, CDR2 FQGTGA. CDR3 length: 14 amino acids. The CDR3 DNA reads TGTGCCAGCAGCCCCAATGGGGAGGGGGACATTCAGTACTTC. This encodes CASSPNGEGDIQYF. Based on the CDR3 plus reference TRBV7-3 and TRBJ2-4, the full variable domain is GAGVSQTPSNKVTEKGKYVELRCDPISGHTALYWYRQSLGQGPEFLIYFQGTGAADDSGLPNDRFFAVRPEGSVSTLKIQRTERGDSAVYLCASSPNGEGDIQYFGAGTRLSVL.

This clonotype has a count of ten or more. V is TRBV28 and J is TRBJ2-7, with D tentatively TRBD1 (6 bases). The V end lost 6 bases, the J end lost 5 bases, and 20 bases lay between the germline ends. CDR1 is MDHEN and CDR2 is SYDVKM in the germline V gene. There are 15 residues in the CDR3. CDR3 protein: CASSTPRKWGHEQYF. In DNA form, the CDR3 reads TGTGCCAGCAGCACCCCAAGAAAGTGGGGGCACGAGCAGTACTTC. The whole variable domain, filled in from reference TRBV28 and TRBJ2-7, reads DVKVTQSSRYLVKRTGEKVFLECVQDMDHENMFWYRQDPGLGLRLIYFSYDVKMKEKGDIPEGYSVSREKKERFSLILESASTNQTSMYLCASSTPRKWGHEQYFGPGTRLTVT.

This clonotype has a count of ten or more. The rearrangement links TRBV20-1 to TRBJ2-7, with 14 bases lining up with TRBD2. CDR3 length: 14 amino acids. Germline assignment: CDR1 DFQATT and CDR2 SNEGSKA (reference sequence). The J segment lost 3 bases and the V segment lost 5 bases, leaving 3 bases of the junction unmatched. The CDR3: CSAGLAGGFYEQYF. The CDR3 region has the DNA TGCAGTGCTGGACTAGCGGGAGGATTCTACGAGCAGTACTTC.

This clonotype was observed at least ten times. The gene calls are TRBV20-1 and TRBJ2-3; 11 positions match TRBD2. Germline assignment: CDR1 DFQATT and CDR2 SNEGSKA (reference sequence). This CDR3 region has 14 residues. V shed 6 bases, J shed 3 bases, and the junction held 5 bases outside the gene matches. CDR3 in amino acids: CSAIAGGPTDTQYF. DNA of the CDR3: TGCAGTGCAATAGCGGGAGGGCCAACAGATACGCAGTATTTT.

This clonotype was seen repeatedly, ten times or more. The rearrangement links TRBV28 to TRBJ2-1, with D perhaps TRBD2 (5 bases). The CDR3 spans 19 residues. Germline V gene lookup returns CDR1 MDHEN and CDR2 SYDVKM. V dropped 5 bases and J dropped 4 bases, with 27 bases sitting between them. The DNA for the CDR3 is TGTGCCAGCAGTCCGCCTGTTAGTAGCTCTGGAGGTGGGTACAATGAGCAGTTCTTC. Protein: CASSPPVSSSGGGYNEQFF.

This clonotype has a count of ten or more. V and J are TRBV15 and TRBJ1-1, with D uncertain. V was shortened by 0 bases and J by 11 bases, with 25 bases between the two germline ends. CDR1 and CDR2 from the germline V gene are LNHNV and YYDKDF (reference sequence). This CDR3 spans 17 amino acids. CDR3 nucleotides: TGTGCCACCAGCAGAGAGGGTGGTGTAAAAGGACTAGGTTGGGCTTTCTTT. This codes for CATSREGGVKGLGWAFF.

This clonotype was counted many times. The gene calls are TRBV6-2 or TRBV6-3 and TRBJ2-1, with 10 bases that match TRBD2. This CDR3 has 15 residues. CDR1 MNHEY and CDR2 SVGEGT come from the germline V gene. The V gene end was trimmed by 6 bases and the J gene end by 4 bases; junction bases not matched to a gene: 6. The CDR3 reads CASSHLAGVYNEQFF. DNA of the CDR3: TGTGCCAGCAGCCACCTAGCGGGGGTATACAATGAGCAGTTCTTC.

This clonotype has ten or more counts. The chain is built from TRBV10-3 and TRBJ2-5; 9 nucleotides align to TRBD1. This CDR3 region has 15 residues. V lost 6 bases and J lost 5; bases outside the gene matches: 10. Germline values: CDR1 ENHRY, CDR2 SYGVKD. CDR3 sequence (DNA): TGTGCCATCAGACCCGGGACAGGGAGAGGGGAGACCCAGTACTTC. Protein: CAIRPGTGRGETQYF.

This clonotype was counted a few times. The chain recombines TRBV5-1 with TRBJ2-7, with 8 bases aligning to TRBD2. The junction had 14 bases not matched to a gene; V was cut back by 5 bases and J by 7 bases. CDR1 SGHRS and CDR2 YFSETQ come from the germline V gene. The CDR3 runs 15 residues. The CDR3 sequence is CASREFATSVGEQYF. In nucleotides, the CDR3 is TGCGCCAGCAGAGAATTCGCGACTAGCGTCGGGGAGCAGTACTTC.

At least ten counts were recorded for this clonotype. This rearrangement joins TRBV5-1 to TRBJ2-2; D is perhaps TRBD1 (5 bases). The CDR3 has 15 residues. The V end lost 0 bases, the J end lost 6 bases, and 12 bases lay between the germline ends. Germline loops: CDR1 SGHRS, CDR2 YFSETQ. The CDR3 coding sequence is TGCGCCAGCAGCTTGGGGACAACCTTACCCGGGGAGCTGTTTTTT. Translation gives CASSLGTTLPGELFF.

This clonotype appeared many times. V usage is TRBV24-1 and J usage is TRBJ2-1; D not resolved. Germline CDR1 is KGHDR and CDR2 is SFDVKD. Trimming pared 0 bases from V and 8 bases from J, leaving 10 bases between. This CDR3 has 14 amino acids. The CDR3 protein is CATSDLLSGDEQFF. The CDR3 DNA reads TGTGCCACCAGTGATTTGCTGTCGGGCGATGAGCAGTTCTTC.

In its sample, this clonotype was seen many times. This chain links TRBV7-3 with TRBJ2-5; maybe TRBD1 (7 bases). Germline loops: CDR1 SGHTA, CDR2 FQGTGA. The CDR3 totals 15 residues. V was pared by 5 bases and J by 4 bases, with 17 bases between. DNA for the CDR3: TGTGCCAGCAGCAGGGGGCTTAGCGGATTAGAGACCCAGTACTTC. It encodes CASSRGLSGLETQYF.

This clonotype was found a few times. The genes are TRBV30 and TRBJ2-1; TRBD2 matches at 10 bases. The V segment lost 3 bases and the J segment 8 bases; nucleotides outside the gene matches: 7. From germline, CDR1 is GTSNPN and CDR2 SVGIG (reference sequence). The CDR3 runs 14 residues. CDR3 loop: CAWRTLAGLHEQFF. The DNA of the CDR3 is TGTGCCTGGAGAACACTAGCGGGGTTACATGAGCAGTTCTTC.

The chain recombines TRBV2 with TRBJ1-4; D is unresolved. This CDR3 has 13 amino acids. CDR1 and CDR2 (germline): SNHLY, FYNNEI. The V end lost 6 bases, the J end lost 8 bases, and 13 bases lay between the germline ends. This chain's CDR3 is CASREHLGEKLFF. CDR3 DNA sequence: TGTGCCAGCAGAGAACACCTGGGGGAAAAACTGTTTTTT.

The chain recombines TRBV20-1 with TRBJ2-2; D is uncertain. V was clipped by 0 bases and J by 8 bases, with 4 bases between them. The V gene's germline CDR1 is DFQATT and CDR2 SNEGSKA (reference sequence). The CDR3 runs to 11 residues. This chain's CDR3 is CSARDAGELFF. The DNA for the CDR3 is TGCAGTGCTAGAGATGCGGGGGAGCTGTTTTTT.

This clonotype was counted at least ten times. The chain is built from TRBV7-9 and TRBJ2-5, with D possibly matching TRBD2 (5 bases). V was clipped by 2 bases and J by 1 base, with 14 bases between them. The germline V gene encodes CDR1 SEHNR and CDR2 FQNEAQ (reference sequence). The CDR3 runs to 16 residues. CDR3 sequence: CASSLRFMAGQETQYF. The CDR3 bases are TGTGCCAGCAGCTTAAGGTTCATGGCGGGCCAAGAGACCCAGTACTTC.

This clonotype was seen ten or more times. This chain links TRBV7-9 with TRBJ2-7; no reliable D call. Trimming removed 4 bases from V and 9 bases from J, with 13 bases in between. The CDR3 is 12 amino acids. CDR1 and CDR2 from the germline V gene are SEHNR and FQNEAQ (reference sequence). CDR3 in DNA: TGTGCCAGCAGCTCCCAAGTGGCGGTGCAGTACGTC. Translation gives CASSSQVAVQYV.

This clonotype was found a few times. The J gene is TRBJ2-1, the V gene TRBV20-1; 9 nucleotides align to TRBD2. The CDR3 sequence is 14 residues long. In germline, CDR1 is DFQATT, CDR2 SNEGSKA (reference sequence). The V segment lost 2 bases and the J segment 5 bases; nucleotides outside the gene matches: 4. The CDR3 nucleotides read TGCAGTGCTAGATTGGTAGCGGGGGACAATGAGCAGTTCTTC. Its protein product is CSARLVAGDNEQFF.

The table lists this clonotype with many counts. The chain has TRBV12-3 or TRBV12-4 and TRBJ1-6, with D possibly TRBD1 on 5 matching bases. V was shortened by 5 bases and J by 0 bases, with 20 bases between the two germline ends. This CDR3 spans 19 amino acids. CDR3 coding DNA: TGTGCCAGCAGTAACCCCAGCATTGGGGACGGCTCCTATAATTCACCCCTCCACTTT. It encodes CASSNPSIGDGSYNSPLHF.

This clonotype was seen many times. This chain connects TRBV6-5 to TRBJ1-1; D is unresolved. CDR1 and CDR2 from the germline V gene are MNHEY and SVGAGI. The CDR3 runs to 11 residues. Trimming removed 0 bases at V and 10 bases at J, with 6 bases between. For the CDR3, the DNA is TGTGCCAGCAGTTACTCAGGGAGAGCTTTCTTT. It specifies CASSYSGRAFF.

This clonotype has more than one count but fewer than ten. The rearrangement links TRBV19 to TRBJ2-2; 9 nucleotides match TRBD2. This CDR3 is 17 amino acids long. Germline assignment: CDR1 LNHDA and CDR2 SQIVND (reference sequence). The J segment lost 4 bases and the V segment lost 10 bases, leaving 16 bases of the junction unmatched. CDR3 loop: CATLGGGARRATGELFF. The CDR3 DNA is TGTGCCACCTTAGGCGGGGGGGCCCGGCGGGCCACCGGGGAGCTGTTTTTT.

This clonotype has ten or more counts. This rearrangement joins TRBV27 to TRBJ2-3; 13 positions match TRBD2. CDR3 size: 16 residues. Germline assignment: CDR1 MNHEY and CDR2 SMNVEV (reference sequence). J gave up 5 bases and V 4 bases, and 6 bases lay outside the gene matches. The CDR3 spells CASSSRLAGGEDTQYF. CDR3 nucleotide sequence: TGTGCCAGCAGTTCTAGACTAGCGGGAGGCGAAGATACGCAGTATTTT.